This is a list of T cell receptor beta chains from one sample in a study of T cells in Graves' hyperthyroidism and ophthalmopathy. TCRdb called the multiplex PCR reads again in MiXCR, with one record for every CDR3 protein. In the table there are about 200,000 distinct CDR3 sequences, around 17% of which are singletons. The sample was blood. All receptors derive from a woman between 45 and 60 years old with Graves' hyperthyroidism. Each CDR3 is given with its conserved first and last residue. The D gene is left open where the match is weak. A clone size is listed for some rows: how often the clone was seen (once, few, many), or a class if it is expanded.

>many|TRBJ2-1|TRBD2|TRBV2
CASRSWLAGVYNEQFF
TGTGCCAGCAGATCGTGGCTAGCGGGAGTTTACAATGAGCAGTTCTTC
>few|TRBJ2-6|.|TRBV5-6
CASSLKSSGANVLTF
TGTGCCAGCAGCTTAAAGAGCTCTGGGGCCAACGTCCTGACTTTC
>few|TRBJ1-1|.|TRBV20-1
CSARVAANTEAFF
TGCAGTGCTAGAGTTGCAGCCAACACTGAAGCTTTCTTT
>.|TRBJ2-2|TRBD1|TRBV5-1
CASSPTAGGNTGELFF
TGCGCCAGCAGCCCCACGGCAGGGGGCAACACCGGGGAGCTGTTTTTT
>many|TRBJ1-1|.|TRBV7-8
CASSLLTVNTEAFF
TGTGCCAGCAGCTTATTGACGGTGAACACTGAAGCTTTCTTT
>.|TRBJ1-5|.|TRBV6-1
CASSYGQGSNQPQHF
TGTGCCAGCAGTTACGGACAAGGGAGCAATCAGCCCCAGCATTTT
>few|TRBJ2-1|TRBD1|TRBV29-1
CSVETTGGHYNEQFF
TGCAGCGTTGAAACGACAGGGGGCCACTACAATGAGCAGTTCTTC
>many|TRBJ2-1|.|TRBV29-1
CSVGINEQFF
TGCAGCGTCGGGATCAATGAGCAGTTCTTC
>.|TRBJ1-1|TRBD1|TRBV18
CASSRDRGITEAFF
TGTGCCAGCTCACGGGACAGGGGTATTACTGAAGCTTTCTTT
>many|TRBJ2-3|.|TRBV5-1
CASSPWPREDTQYF
TGCGCCAGCAGCCCGTGGCCCAGGGAGGATACGCAGTATTTT
>many|TRBJ1-2|.|TRBV15
CATSFRTERAIGYTF
TGTGCCACCAGCTTCCGGACGGAGAGGGCGATTGGCTACACCTTC
>once|TRBJ2-7|.|TRBV5-1
CASSPEGYEQYF
TGCGCCAGCAGTCCGGAGGGTTACGAGCAGTACTTC
>.|TRBJ2-1|TRBD2|TRBV30
CASSLPSGRSPYNEQFF
TGTGCCAGCAGTTTACCCAGCGGGAGGAGTCCCTACAATGAGCAGTTCTTC
>.|TRBJ2-6|.|TRBV29-1
CSVESPPEAGANVLTF
TGCAGCGTTGAGAGCCCCCCGGAGGCTGGGGCCAACGTCCTGACTTTC
>.|TRBJ1-4|TRBD1|TRBV6-1
CASRIRTGDEKLFF
TGTGCCAGCAGAATACGGACAGGGGATGAAAAACTGTTTTTT
>many|TRBJ2-3|TRBD2|TRBV7-9
CASSPSGTTDTQYF
TGTGCCAGCAGCCCTAGCGGGACCACAGATACGCAGTATTTT
>many|TRBJ2-5|.|TRBV11-1
CASSLDGAVWETQYF
TGTGCCAGCAGCTTAGATGGGGCTGTCTGGGAGACCCAGTACTTC
>many|TRBJ2-1|TRBD2|TRBV20-1
CSARASMSGRANEQFF
TGCAGTGCCAGAGCAAGTATGAGCGGGAGGGCCAATGAGCAGTTCTTC
>few|TRBJ2-7|TRBD2|TRBV6-1
CASSGLAGAGEQYF
TGTGCCAGCAGTGGACTAGCGGGAGCTGGCGAGCAGTACTTC
>.|TRBJ2-7|.|TRBV11-2
CASTPGRSYEHYF
TGTGCCAGCACCCCGGGGAGGTCCTACGAGCATTACTTC
>few|TRBJ2-6|.|TRBV7-8
CASNQRGTGANVLTF
TGTGCCAGCAACCAGAGGGGAACGGGGGCCAACGTCCTGACTTTC
>many|TRBJ2-7|TRBD1|TRBV20-1
CSARAPGQKRDEQYF
TGCAGTGCTAGAGCACCGGGACAGAAGAGGGACGAGCAGTACTTC
>.|TRBJ2-1|TRBD2|TRBV5-4
CASSLTSGLNEQFF
TGTGCCAGCAGTCTGACTAGCGGTTTGAATGAGCAGTTCTTC
>.|TRBJ1-2|.|TRBV28
CASSPGVGVGYTF
TGTGCCAGCAGTCCGGGGGTTGGGGTTGGCTACACCTTC
>.|TRBJ2-1|TRBD2|TRBV30
CAWRATSGRAREQFF
TGTGCCTGGAGAGCGACTAGCGGGAGGGCCAGGGAGCAGTTCTTC
>once|TRBJ2-3|.|TRBV11-2
CASSIVQGQADTQYF
TGTGCCAGTAGTATAGTCCAGGGTCAGGCAGATACGCAGTATTTT
>.|TRBJ2-6|TRBD1|TRBV27
CASSQGQGASGANVLTF
TGTGCCAGCAGTCAAGGACAGGGGGCTTCTGGGGCCAACGTCCTGACTTTC
>.|TRBJ1-1|.|TRBV12-5
CASAGADTEAFF
TGTGCTAGTGCTGGAGCGGACACTGAAGCTTTCTTT
>many|TRBJ2-4|TRBD1|TRBV7-3
CASPGGTGKLEAKNIQYF
TGTGCCAGCCCTGGGGGGACAGGGAAGTTGGAAGCCAAAAACATTCAGTACTTC